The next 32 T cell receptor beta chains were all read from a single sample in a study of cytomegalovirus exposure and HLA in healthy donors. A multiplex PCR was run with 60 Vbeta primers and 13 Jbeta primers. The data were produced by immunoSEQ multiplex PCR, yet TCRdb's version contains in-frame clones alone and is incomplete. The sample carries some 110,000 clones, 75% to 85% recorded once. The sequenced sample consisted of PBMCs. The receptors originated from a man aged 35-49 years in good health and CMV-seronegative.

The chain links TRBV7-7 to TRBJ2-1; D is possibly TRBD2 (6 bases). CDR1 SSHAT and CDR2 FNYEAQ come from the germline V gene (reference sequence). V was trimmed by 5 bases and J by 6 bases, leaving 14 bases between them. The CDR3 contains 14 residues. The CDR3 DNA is TGTGCCAGCAGCAATAGCGCGGGGTCCAATGAGCAGTTCTTC. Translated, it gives CASSNSAGSNEQFF.

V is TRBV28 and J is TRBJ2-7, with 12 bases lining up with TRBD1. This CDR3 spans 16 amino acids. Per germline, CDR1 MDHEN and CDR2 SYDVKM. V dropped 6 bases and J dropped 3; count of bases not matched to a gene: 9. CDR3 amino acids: CASSRAGTGGNYEQYF. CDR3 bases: TGTGCCAGCAGCCGGGCCGGGACAGGGGGCAACTACGAGCAGTACTTC.

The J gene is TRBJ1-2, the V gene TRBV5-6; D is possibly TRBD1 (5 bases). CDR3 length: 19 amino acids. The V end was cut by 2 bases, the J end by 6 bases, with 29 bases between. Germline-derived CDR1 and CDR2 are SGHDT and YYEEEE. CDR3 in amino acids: CASSFMGEMGLPLKDGYTF. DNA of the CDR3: TGTGCCAGCAGCTTTATGGGGGAAATGGGACTGCCCCTAAAAGATGGCTACACCTTC. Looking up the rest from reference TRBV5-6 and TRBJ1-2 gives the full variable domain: DAGVTQSPTHLIKTRGQQVTLRCSPKSGHDTVSWYQQALGQGPQFIFQYYEEEERQRGNFPDRFSGHQFPNYSSELNVNALLLGDSALYLCASSFMGEMGLPLKDGYTFGSGTRLTVV.

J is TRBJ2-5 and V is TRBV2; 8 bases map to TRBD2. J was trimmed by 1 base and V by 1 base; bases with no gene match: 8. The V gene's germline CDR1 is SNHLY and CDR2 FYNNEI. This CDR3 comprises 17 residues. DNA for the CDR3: TGTGCCAGCAGTGAAGGACTGCTAGCGGGTGGCCAAGAGACCCAGTACTTC. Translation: CASSEGLLAGGQETQYF.

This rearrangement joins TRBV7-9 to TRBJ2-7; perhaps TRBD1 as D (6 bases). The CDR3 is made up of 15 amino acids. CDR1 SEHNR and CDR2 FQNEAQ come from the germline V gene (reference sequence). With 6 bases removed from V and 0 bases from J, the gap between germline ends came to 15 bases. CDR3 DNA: TGTGCCAGCAGTCCCAGGGACACCAGCTCCTACGAGCAGTACTTC. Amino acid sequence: CASSPRDTSSYEQYF. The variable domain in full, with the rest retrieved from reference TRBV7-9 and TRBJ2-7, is DTGVSQNPRHKITKRGQNVTFRCDPISEHNRLYWYRQTLGQGPEFLTYFQNEAQLEKSRLLSDRFSAERPKGSFSTLEIQRTEQGDSAMYLCASSPRDTSSYEQYFGPGTRLTVT.

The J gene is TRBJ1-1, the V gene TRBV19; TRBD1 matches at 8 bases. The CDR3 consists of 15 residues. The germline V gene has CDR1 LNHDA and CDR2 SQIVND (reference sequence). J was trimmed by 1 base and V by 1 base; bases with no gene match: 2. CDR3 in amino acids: CASSIVDRGNTEAFF. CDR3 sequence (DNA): TGTGCCAGTAGTATAGTCGACAGGGGGAACACTGAAGCTTTCTTT.

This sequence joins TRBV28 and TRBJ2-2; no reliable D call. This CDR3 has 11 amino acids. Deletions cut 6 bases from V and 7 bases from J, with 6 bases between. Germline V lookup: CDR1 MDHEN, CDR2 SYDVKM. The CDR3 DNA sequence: TGTGCCAGCAGCCTACTCGGGGAGCTGTTTTTT. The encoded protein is CASSLLGELFF.

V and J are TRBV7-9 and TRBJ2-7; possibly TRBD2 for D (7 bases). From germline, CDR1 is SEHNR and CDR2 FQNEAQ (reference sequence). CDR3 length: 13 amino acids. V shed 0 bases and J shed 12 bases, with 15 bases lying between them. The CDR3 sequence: CASSLAGGLGTYF. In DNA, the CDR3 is TGTGCCAGCAGCTTAGCCGGGGGGCTGGGTACGTACTTC.

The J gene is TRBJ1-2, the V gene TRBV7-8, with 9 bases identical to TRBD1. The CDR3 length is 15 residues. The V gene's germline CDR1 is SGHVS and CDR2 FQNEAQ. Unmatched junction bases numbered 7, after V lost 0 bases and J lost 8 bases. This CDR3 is CASSLAGTGGKGYTF. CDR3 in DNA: TGTGCCAGCAGCTTAGCGGGTACAGGGGGCAAGGGCTACACCTTC.

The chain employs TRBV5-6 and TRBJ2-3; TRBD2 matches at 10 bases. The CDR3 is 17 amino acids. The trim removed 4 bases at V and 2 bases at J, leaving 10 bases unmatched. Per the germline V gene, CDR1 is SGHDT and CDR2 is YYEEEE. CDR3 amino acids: CASSRRTSGAHTDTQYF. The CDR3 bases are TGTGCCAGCAGCCGGCGGACTAGCGGCGCTCACACAGATACGCAGTATTTT.

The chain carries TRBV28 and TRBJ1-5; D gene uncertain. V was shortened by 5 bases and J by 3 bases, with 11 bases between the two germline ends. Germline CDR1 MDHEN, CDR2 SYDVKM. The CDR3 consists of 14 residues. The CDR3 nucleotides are TGTGCCAGCAGTCTCGTCCAGTACAATCAGCCCCAGCATTTT. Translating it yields CASSLVQYNQPQHF.

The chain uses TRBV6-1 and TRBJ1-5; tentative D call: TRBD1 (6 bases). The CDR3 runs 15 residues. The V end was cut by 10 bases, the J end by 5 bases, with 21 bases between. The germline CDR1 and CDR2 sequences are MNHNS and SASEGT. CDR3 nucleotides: TGTGCCATTTCCCAACTACACAGGGTCGATCAGCCCCAGCATTTT. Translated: CAISQLHRVDQPQHF.

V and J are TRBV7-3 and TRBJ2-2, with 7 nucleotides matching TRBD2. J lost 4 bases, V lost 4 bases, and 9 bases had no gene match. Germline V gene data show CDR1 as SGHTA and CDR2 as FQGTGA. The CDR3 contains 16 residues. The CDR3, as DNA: TGTGCCAGCAGCTCCCAAGCGGGGACCAGCACCGGGGAGCTGTTTTTT. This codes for CASSSQAGTSTGELFF.

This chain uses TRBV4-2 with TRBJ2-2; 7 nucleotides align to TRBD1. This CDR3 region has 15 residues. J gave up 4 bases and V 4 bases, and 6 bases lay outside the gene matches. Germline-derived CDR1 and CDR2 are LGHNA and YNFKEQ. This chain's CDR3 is CASSLDRVGTGELFF. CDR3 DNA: TGTGCCAGCAGCCTCGACAGGGTGGGCACCGGGGAGCTGTTTTTT.

This CDR3 is CASSQARQVEETQYF. DNA for the CDR3: TGTGCCAGCAGCCAAGCGCGACAGGTAGAAGAGACCCAGTACTTC. This chain joins TRBV4-2 and TRBJ2-5, with a possible D match to TRBD1 (6 bases). Deletions cut 1 base from V and 3 bases from J, with 12 bases between. CDR3 length: 15 residues. Germline assignment: CDR1 LGHNA and CDR2 YNFKEQ.

CDR3 sequence reads: CASTPGQDLGYEQYF. The CDR3 nucleotides are TGTGCCAGCACCCCGGGACAGGACCTAGGGTACGAGCAGTACTTC. V usage is TRBV6-6 and J usage is TRBJ2-7, with TRBD1 identical over 8 bases. J gave up 4 bases and V 7 bases, and 12 bases lay outside the gene matches. Germline lookup yields CDR1 MNHNY and CDR2 SVGAGI (reference sequence). This CDR3 has 15 residues.

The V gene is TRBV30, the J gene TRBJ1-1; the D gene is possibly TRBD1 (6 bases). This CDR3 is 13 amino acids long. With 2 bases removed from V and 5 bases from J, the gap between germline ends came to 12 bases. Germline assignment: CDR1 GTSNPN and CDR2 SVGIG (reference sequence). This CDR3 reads CAWSLRGMTEAFF. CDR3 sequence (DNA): TGTGCCTGGAGTTTGAGGGGGATGACTGAAGCTTTCTTT.

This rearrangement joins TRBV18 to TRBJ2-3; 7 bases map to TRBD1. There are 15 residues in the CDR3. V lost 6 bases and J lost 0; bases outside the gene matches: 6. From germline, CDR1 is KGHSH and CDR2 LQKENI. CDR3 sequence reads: CASSLQQGSTDTQYF. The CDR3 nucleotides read TGTGCCAGCTCGTTACAACAGGGGAGCACAGATACGCAGTATTTT. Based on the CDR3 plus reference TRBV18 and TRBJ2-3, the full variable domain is NAGVMQNPRHLVRRRGQEARLRCSPMKGHSHVYWYRQLPEEGLKFMVYLQKENIIDESGMPKERFSAEFPKEGPSILRIQQVVRGDSAAYFCASSLQQGSTDTQYFGPGTRLTVL.

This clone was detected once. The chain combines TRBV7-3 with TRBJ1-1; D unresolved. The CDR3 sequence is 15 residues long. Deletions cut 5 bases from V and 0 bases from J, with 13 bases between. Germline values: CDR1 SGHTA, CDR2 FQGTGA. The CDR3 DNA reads TGTGCCAGCAGCCCCGCGGCCCAGTTGAACACTGAAGCTTTCTTT. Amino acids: CASSPAAQLNTEAFF.

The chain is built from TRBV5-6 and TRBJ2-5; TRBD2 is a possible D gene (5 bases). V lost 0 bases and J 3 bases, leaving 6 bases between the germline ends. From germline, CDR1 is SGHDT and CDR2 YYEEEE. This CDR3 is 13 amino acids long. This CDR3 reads CASSLVLEETQYF. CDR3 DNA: TGTGCCAGCAGCTTGGTACTAGAAGAGACCCAGTACTTC.

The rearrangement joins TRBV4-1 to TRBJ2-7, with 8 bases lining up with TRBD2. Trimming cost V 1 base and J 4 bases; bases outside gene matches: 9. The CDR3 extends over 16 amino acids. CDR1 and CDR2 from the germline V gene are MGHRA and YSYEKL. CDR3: CASSQGSMGGGYEQYF. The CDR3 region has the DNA TGCGCCAGCAGCCAAGGGTCCATGGGCGGGGGGTACGAGCAGTACTTC.

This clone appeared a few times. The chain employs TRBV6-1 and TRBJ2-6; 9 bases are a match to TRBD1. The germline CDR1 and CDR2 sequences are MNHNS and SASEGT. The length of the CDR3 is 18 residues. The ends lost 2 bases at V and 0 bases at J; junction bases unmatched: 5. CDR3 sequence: CASSEMGTGNSGANVLTF. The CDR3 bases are TGTGCCAGCAGTGAAATGGGGACAGGGAACTCTGGGGCCAACGTCCTGACTTTC.

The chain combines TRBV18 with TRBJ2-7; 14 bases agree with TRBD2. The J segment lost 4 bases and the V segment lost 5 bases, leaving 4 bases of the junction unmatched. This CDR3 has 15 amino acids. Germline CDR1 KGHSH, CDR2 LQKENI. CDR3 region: CASSATSGGAYEQYF. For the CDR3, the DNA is TGTGCCAGCTCAGCGACTAGCGGGGGGGCTTACGAGCAGTACTTC.

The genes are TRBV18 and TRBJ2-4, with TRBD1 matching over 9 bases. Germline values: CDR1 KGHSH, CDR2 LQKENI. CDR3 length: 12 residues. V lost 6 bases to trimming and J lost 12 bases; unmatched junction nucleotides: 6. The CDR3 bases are TGTGCCAGCTCGGGGACAGGGTATGATCAGTACTTC. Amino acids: CASSGTGYDQYF.

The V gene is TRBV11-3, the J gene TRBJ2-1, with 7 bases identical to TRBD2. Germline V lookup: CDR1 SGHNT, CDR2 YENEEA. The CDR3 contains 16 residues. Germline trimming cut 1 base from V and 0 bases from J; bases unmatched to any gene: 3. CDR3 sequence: CASSLAGGSSYNEQFF. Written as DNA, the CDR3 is TGTGCCAGCAGCTTAGCTGGCGGGAGCTCCTACAATGAGCAGTTCTTC.

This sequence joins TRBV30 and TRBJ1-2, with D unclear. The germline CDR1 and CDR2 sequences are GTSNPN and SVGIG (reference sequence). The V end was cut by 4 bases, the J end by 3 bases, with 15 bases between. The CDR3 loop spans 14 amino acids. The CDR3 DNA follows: TGTGCCTGGATTTTTCACAGATCCTACTATGGCTACACCTTC. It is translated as CAWIFHRSYYGYTF.

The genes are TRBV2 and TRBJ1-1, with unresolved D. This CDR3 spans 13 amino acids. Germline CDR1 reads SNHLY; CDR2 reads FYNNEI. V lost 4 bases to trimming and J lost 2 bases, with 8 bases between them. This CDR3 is CASSVEQNTEAFF. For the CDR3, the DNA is TGTGCCAGCAGTGTTGAGCAAAACACTGAAGCTTTCTTT.

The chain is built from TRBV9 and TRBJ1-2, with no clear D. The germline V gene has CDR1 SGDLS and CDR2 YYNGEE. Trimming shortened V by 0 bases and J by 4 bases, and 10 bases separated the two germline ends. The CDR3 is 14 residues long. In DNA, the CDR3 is TGTGCCAGCAGCGTAGCTTTGGGCTCCTATGGCTACACCTTC. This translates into CASSVALGSYGYTF.

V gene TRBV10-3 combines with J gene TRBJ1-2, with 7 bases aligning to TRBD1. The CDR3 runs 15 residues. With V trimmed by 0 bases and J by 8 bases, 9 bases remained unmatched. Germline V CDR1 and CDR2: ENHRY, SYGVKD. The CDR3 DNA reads TGTGCCATCAGTGAGTCTAGGACAGGTAGTTGGGGCTACACCTTC. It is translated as CAISESRTGSWGYTF.

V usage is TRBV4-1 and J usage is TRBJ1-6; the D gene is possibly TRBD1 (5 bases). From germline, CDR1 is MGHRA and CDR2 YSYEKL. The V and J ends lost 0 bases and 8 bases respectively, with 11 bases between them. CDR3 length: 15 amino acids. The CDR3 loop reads CASSQERDGYSPLHF. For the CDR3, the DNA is TGCGCCAGCAGCCAAGAGCGGGACGGATATTCACCCCTCCACTTT.

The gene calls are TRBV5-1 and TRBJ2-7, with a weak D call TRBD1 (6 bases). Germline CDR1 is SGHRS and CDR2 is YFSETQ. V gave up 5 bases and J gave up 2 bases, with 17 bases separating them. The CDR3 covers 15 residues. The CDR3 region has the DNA TGCGCCAGCAGACCGCGCCAGGGGAGCGCCTACGAGCAGTACTTC. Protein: CASRPRQGSAYEQYF.

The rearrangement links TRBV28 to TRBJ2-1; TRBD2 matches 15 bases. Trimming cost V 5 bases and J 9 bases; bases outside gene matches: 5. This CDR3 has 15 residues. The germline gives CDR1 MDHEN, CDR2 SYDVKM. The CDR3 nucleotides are TGTGCCAGCAGTGAATGGACTAGCGGGGGGGGTGAGCAGTTCTTC. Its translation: CASSEWTSGGGEQFF.